The entry that follows covers one T cell receptor (beta chain) sequence. Its specific antigen is unknown. No much larger clone exists at a distance of one base, and base qualities are not known. This entry comes from a study of blood T cell repertoires in COVID-19 (dated by TCRdb to between 2020 and 2021). In terms of the full investigation: Collaborator samples came from the United States, Italy and Spain and covered acute and convalescent phases of COVID-19. The repertoires were made available in a free public database intended to serve as a resource for research on the immune response to SARS-CoV-2. Samples were obtained from the ongoing ImmuneRACE study (first 160 participants) and from over 1,000 subjects provided by 6 global collaborators. The prospective study material was composed of cDNA or gDNA derived from T cells, B-cell-depleted T cells, or PBMCs. The sample metadata nearly always contained a de-identified subject ID, COVID-19 status, age in years and sex. Subjects who had been exposed to COVID-19, were actively infected with it, or had recovered from it provided the deeply sampled blood TCRbeta repertoires that made up the dataset. Where available, HLA class I and class II types were taken from metadata supplied by the sample provider and were not determined by assay-based typing. General conclusions and limits of the study: Clinical and demographic metadata were provided uncurated, with the amount varying by source and participant.

TCRbeta CDR3 regions were amplified from genomic DNA using the immunoSEQ Assay, a bias-controlled multiplex PCR. Per the source publication's procedure: The number of nucleated cells in each sample was estimated from the amplification of reference gene primers within the assay. To quantify the absolute abundance of each unique TCRbeta CDR3 rearrangement, sequence reads were collapsed and filtered. For each sample, productive Simpson clonality was calculated by taking the square root of Simpson's diversity index across productive rearrangements. What TCRdb holds here is the immuneACCESS table cut down to in-frame rearrangements. Part of the clones is not present; checked against another copy, under half of the missing clones reflect an unresolved V gene, and the others are unexplained. The V and J calls and the clone size are those of that table, but D and trimming were determined from the DNA. The sample data list 250,000 or so clones, and around 83% of these were observed just once. Together, the top ten hold less than 4% of the sample.

Collaborating institutions collected whole blood in K2EDTA tubes following their own protocols. For TCRbeta analysis, collaborator samples were shipped as frozen whole blood, as isolated PBMCs, or as DNA extracted from either sample type. The material sequenced was peripheral blood. This clonotype was sampled from a woman in her late teens or twenties with acute or convalescent COVID-19.

The DNA sequence is given as TGTGCCAGTAGTATCTTAAGGCAGGGGCCTGGGGGTACGCAGTATTTT. It specifies CASSILRQGPGGTQYF. The V and J segments used are TRBV19 and TRBJ2-3; TRBD1 could be the D gene, as 6 bases match. Trimming costs V 3 bases and J 8 bases, and their ends lie 21 bases apart. The CDR3, from cysteine to phenylalanine, totals 16 residues. Only CDR3 DNA remains: 48 bases, in frame from the first base. The germline V gene (reference sequence) supplies CDR1 LNHDA and CDR2 SQIVND.